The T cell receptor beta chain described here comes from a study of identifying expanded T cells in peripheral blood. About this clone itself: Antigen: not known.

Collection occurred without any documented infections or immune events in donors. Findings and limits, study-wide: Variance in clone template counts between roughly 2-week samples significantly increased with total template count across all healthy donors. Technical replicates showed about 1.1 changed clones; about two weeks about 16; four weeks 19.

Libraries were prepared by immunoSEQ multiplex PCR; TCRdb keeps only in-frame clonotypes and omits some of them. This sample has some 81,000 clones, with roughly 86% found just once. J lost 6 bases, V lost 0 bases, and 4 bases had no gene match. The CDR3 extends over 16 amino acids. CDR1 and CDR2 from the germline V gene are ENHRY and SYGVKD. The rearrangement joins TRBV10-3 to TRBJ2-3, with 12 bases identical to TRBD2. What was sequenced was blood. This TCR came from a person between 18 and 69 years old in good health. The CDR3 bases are TGTGCCATCAGTGAGTCGACTAGCGGGAGATGGGATACGCAGTATTTT. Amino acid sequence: CAISESTSGRWDTQYF.